Presented here are 6 T cell receptor beta chains from one specimen sequenced in a study of blood T cell repertoires in COVID-19. TCRdb keeps only in-frame clones here, not all; method: immunoSEQ multiplex PCR. This table holds 50,000 to 55,000 clones, approximately 80% found once. The specimen sequenced was peripheral blood. The source of these receptors is a man older than 75 with COVID-19, enrolled during active disease.

This clone is a singleton in its sample. V gene TRBV30 combines with J gene TRBJ1-2; tentative D call: TRBD1 (5 bases). This CDR3 spans 14 amino acids. The V end lost 2 bases, the J end lost 2 bases, and 12 bases lay between the germline ends. In germline, CDR1 is GTSNPN, CDR2 SVGIG (reference sequence). CDR3 in DNA: TGTGCCTGGAGTAGGGGCAGGGAAAACTATGGCTACACCTTC. The encoded protein is CAWSRGRENYGYTF.

The gene calls are TRBV3-1 (or the pseudogene TRBV3-2) and TRBJ1-1; D gene unclear. Germline CDR1 LGHDT, CDR2 YNNKEL (reference sequence). Trimming took off 0 bases at V and 0 bases at J, with 5 bases between the two ends. This CDR3 is 14 amino acids long. This CDR3 is CASSQDFVNTEAFF. The CDR3 nucleotides are TGTGCCAGCAGCCAAGACTTCGTGAACACTGAAGCTTTCTTT.

The V gene is TRBV19, the J gene TRBJ1-3, with D perhaps matching TRBD1 (5 bases). V was shortened by 8 bases and J by 4 bases, with 18 bases between the two germline ends. CDR1 and CDR2 (germline): LNHDA, SQIVND (reference sequence). CDR3 length: 15 amino acids. CDR3 DNA sequence: TGTGCCAGTTTTGGCCGCAGGGCCCCAGGAAACACCATATATTTT. This encodes CASFGRRAPGNTIYF.

The chain recombines TRBV21-1 with TRBJ1-3. TRBV21-1 is shown as a pseudogene. The CDR3 totals 13 residues. CDR3 nucleotide sequence: TGTGCCAGCAGCCGAGGCTCTGGAAACACCATATATTTT. The encoded protein is CASSRGSGNTIYF.

J is TRBJ1-3 and V is TRBV9, with a possible D match to TRBD1 (5 bases). The CDR3 runs 15 residues. Germline CDR1 SGDLS, CDR2 YYNGEE. The V and J ends lost 3 bases and 4 bases respectively, with 14 bases between them. The CDR3 here is CASSGRGGAGNTIYF. Here the CDR3 DNA reads TGTGCCAGCAGCGGGAGGGGAGGAGCAGGAAACACCATATATTTT.

The chain couples TRBV5-4 to TRBJ2-1; a weak D match, TRBD2 (6 bases). V lost 4 bases to trimming and J lost 8 bases, with 13 bases between them. The germline V gene encodes CDR1 SGHNT and CDR2 YYREEE (reference sequence). This CDR3 contains 13 residues. The CDR3 loop reads CASSQPGEDEQFF. The CDR3 region has the DNA TGTGCCAGCAGCCAGCCGGGGGAGGATGAGCAGTTCTTC.